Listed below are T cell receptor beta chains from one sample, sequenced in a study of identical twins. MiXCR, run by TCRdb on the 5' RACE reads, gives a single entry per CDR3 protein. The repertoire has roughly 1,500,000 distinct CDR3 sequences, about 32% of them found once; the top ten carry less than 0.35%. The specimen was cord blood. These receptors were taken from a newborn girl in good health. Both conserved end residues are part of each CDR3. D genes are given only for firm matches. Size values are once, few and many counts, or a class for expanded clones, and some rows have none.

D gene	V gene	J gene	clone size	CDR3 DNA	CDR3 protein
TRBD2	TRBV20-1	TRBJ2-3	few	TGCAGTGCTAGTCTCCCGGGACTAGCGGGAGGCCGGGGAGATACGCAGTATTTT	CSASLPGLAGGRGDTQYF
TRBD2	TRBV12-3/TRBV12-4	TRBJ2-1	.	TGTGCCAGCAGTGTCCAACTTAGCGGGGGGAGGAACAATGAGCAGTTCTTC	CASSVQLSGGRNNEQFF
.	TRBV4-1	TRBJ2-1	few	TGCGCCAGCAGCCATTTTTGGGTACAGATAAGTACAGACAATGAGCAGTTCTTC	CASSHFWVQISTDNEQFF
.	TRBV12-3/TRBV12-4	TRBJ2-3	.	TGTGCCAGCAGTTTAGCGGCCCCCCAGTATTTT	CASSLAAPQYF
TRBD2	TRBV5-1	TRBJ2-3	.	TGCGCCAGCAGCTTGGCCTGGCGGGAGGCTGACACAGATACGCAGTATTTT	CASSLAWREADTDTQYF
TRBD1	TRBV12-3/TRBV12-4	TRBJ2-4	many	TGTGCCAGCAGTACAGGGGGTTGGCAGTACTTC	CASSTGGWQYF
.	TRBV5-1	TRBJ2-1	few	TGCGCCAGCAGCTTGATGAGTTCCCGTAATGAGCAGTTCTTC	CASSLMSSRNEQFF
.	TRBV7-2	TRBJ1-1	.	TGTGCCAGCAGCCCGGTCAGATTGAACACTGAAGCTTTCTTT	CASSPVRLNTEAFF
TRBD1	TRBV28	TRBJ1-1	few	TGTGCCAGCACTCTGGGACAGAGGAACACTGAAGCTTTCTTT	CASTLGQRNTEAFF
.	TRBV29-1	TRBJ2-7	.	TGCAGCTCCTTGGTCCGATACGAGCAGTACTTC	CSSLVRYEQYF
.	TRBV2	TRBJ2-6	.	TGTGCCAGCAGTGGGACAGTAAAGGCCAACGTCCTGACTTTC	CASSGTVKANVLTF
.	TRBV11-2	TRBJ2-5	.	TGTGCCAGCAGCACCCACGGGGCGGGACAAGAGACCCAGTACTTC	CASSTHGAGQETQYF
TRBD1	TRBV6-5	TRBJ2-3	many	TGTGCCAGCACCCACGGGACAGGGAGAACAGATACGCAGTATTTT	CASTHGTGRTDTQYF
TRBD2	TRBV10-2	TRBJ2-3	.	TGCGCCAGCACCGGGACTAGCGGGGGAGCAGATACGCAGTATTTT	CASTGTSGGADTQYF
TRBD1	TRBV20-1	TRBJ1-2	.	TGCAGTGCTAGCCAGGGGGCGCAAAATTATGGCTACACCTTC	CSASQGAQNYGYTF
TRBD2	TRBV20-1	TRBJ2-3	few	TGCAATCCCGGGGGGAGCACAGATACGCAGTATTTT	CNPGGSTDTQYF
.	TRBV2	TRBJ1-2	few	TGTGCCAGCAGTGAAGCCCATGGCCCCATTTATGGCTACACCTTC	CASSEAHGPIYGYTF
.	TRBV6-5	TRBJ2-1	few	TGTGCCAGCAGTCAGCAGGGATCCAGTGAGCAGTTCTTC	CASSQQGSSEQFF
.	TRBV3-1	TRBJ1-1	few	TGTGCCAGCAGCCAAGATCACACGGGCACTGAAGCTTTCTTT	CASSQDHTGTEAFF
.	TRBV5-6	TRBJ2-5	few	TGTGCCAGCAGCTTGGACGCGGGGGAGACCCAGTACTTC	CASSLDAGETQYF
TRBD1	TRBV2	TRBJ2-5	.	TGTGCCACCCGGACAGGGTCGGGCGATGAGCAGTACTTC	CATRTGSGDEQYF
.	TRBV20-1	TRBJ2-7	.	TGCAGTGCTAGAGATCGGGGGACAGTCCCCTACGAGCAGTACTTC	CSARDRGTVPYEQYF
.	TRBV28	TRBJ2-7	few	TGTGCCAGCAAGTTCGGGAAAATCTCCCCCTCCCGAATCTCCTACGAGCAGTACTTC	CASKFGKISPSRISYEQYF
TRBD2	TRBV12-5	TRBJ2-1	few	TGTGCTAGTGGTTTCGGGAGCGGGGGGCCCTACAATGAGCAGTTCTTC	CASGFGSGGPYNEQFF
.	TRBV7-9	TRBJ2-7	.	TGTGCCAGCAGCTTATGGGGATTCGAGCGCCCTACCTACGAGCAGTACTTC	CASSLWGFERPTYEQYF
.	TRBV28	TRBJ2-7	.	TGTGCCAGCAGTTATAGTCACTGGTACGAGCAGTACTTC	CASSYSHWYEQYF
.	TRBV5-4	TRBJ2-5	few	TGTGCCAGCAGCCACGGGATGGCGGCCGAGACCCAGTACTTC	CASSHGMAAETQYF
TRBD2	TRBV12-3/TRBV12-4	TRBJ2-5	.	TGTGCCAGCAGTTCTGGCGGGAGCAGAGAGACCCAGTACTTC	CASSSGGSRETQYF
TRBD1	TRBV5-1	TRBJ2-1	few	TGCGCCAGCAGCTTGGGGACAGGGGTCCACAATGAGCAGTTCTTC	CASSLGTGVHNEQFF
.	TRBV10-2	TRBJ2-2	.	TGCGCCAGCAGTGAGGGACTTCCCCCGGTAACCGGGGAGCTGTTTTTT	CASSEGLPPVTGELFF
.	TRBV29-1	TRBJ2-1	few	TGCAGCGTTGACTATCAGGGGGGAAGGGGCACCAATGAGCAGTTCTTC	CSVDYQGGRGTNEQFF
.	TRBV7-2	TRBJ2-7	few	TGTGCCAGCAGCTTGGAACAGGGCTCCCACGAGCAGTACTTC	CASSLEQGSHEQYF
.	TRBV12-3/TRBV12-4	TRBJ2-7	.	TGTGCCAGCAGTTTTCACGGGAGAGCCCACGAGCAGTACTTC	CASSFHGRAHEQYF
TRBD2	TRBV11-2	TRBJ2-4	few	TGTGCCAGCAGCTTAGACAGGACTAGCGAGGAGCAGTACTTC	CASSLDRTSEEQYF
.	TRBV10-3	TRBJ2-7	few	TGTGCCATCAGAAGGACACTTAGCGCCTACGAGCAGTACTTC	CAIRRTLSAYEQYF
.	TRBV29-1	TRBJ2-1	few	TGCAGCGTTGAAGGGTCGAACCTCCGATTGGATGAGCAGTTCTTC	CSVEGSNLRLDEQFF
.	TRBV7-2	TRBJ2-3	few	TGTGCCAGCAGGAGGGGTCAGTTGAGGGGTACAGATACGCAGTATTTT	CASRRGQLRGTDTQYF